The 14 T cell receptor beta chains presented below share a single source sample, sequenced in a study of early T cells in non-severe SARS-CoV-2 infection. Each CDR3 protein gets one entry after TCRdb re-called the 5' RACE reads with MiXCR. Of more than 45,000 distinct CDR3 sequences listed, 10% to 15% were seen once; the top ten hold 4.5% to 6%. Sequencing was done on a sample of whole blood. These receptors were collected from an adult who was a healthcare worker with PCR-confirmed SARS-CoV-2 infection or an uninfected control (not recorded which).

This chain joins TRBV5-4 and TRBJ1-2; D is undetermined. Trimming left V 2 bases short and J 5 bases short, with 19 bases between. Germline CDR1 reads SGHNT; CDR2 reads YYREEE (reference sequence). CDR3 length: 16 residues. CDR3 in amino acids: CASSFGRVERLYGYTF. The CDR3 nucleotides read TGTGCCAGCAGCTTTGGTCGAGTAGAAAGACTTTATGGCTACACCTTC.

This chain links TRBV9 with TRBJ2-2; no clear D. The CDR3 has 14 amino acids. Germline V gene data show CDR1 as SGDLS and CDR2 as YYNGEE. V shed 4 bases and J shed 8 bases, with 15 bases lying between them. CDR3 amino acids: CASSPRPVGGELFF. CDR3 in DNA: TGTGCCAGCAGCCCCAGACCGGTGGGGGGGGAGCTGTTTTTT.

CDR3 residues: CASRGDGNTGELFF. In DNA, the CDR3 is TGTGCCAGCAGGGGGGACGGGAACACCGGGGAGCTGTTTTTT. This rearrangement joins TRBV2 to TRBJ2-2; D possibly matches TRBD1 or TRBD2 (5 bases each). This CDR3 is built from 14 residues. Trimming removed 6 bases from V and 1 base from J, with 9 bases in between. Germline CDR1 is SNHLY and CDR2 is FYNNEI. The full variable domain, in which reference TRBV2 and TRBJ2-2 provide the parts outside the CDR3, is EPEVTQTPSHQVTQMGQEVILRCVPISNHLYFYWYRQILGQKVEFLVSFYNNEISEKSEIFDDQFSVERPDGSNFTLKIRSTKLEDSAMYFCASRGDGNTGELFFGEGSRLTVL.

In this sample, this clonotype turned up a few times. The V and J genes are TRBV6-2 or TRBV6-3 and TRBJ2-1; unclear D gene. Germline-derived CDR1 and CDR2 are MNHEY and SVGEGT. Trimming took off 10 bases at V and 7 bases at J, with 14 bases between the two ends. The CDR3 consists of 12 residues. CDR3 in DNA: TGTGCCACGCACCGGTCCAGGAATGAGCAGTTCTTC. As protein: CATHRSRNEQFF.

The V call is TRBV5-1, the J call TRBJ2-6, with a possible D match to TRBD1 (6 bases). Germline V gene data show CDR1 as SGHRS and CDR2 as YFSETQ. Trimming left V 0 bases short and J 5 bases short, with 21 bases between. The CDR3 extends over 19 amino acids. For the CDR3, the DNA is TGCGCCAGCAGCTTGGCCAGGGGCAGGACGGGATACCGGGCCAACGTCCTGACTTTC. Amino acid sequence: CASSLARGRTGYRANVLTF. The full variable domain, with the rest looked up from reference TRBV5-1 and TRBJ2-6, is KAGVTQTPRYLIKTRGQQVTLSCSPISGHRSVSWYQQTPGQGLQFLFEYFSETQRNKGNFPGRFSGRQFSNSRSEMNVSTLELGDSALYLCASSLARGRTGYRANVLTFGAGSRLTVL.

J is TRBJ2-5 and V is TRBV6-5; tentative D call: TRBD2 (5 bases). Trimming pared 2 bases from V and 7 bases from J, leaving 14 bases between. The length of the CDR3 is 14 residues. Germline V gene sequence: CDR1 MNHEY, CDR2 SVGAGI. In nucleotides, the CDR3 is TGTGCCAGCAGTTACCCCCGGCCAGGAGGGACCCAGTACTTC. It codes for CASSYPRPGGTQYF.

V usage is TRBV27 and J usage is TRBJ2-7, with a tentative D call TRBD1 (5 bases). There are 14 residues in the CDR3. Germline V CDR1 and CDR2: MNHEY, SMNVEV (reference sequence). V lost 6 bases, J lost 5 bases, and 17 bases lay in between. The CDR3 reads CASSHPSRVDEQYF. In DNA, the CDR3 is TGTGCCAGCAGCCATCCCAGCAGGGTAGACGAGCAGTACTTC.

The V and J genes are TRBV27 and TRBJ1-2, with 8 positions matching TRBD1. V dropped 2 bases and J dropped 8; count of bases not matched to a gene: 7. Germline V gene lookup returns CDR1 MNHEY and CDR2 SMNVEV (reference sequence). This CDR3 has 14 residues. In nucleotides, the CDR3 is TGTGCCAGCAGTTTAGTTGGGACAGGCCCAGGCTACACCTTC. Translating gives CASSLVGTGPGYTF.

This clonotype was detected only a few times. The chain links TRBV10-3 to TRBJ2-2, with D possibly being TRBD1 (5 bases). The CDR3 is 14 amino acids. Germline CDR1 ENHRY, CDR2 SYGVKD. V shed 8 bases and J shed 2 bases, with 12 bases lying between them. The CDR3 coding sequence is TGTGCCATCCTGACAGCCAGCAACACCGGGGAGCTGTTTTTT. The encoded protein is CAILTASNTGELFF.

This clonotype was seen only a few times. The V and J genes are TRBV19 and TRBJ2-1, with 10 positions matching TRBD1. The CDR3 extends over 13 amino acids. With V trimmed by 5 bases and J by 15 bases, 10 bases remained unmatched. Germline V gives CDR1 LNHDA, CDR2 SQIVND (reference sequence). Here the CDR3 DNA reads TGTGCCAGTAGTCCCCCGGACAGGGGGTTTACGTTCTTC. It encodes CASSPPDRGFTFF. Variable domain in full (rest from reference TRBV19 and TRBJ2-1): DGGITQSPKYLFRKEGQNVTLSCEQNLNHDAMYWYRQDPGQGLRLIYYSQIVNDFQKGDIAEGYSVSREKKESFPLTVTSAQKNPTAFYLCASSPPDRGFTFFGPGTRLTVL.

The sample holds a few counts of this clonotype. The genes are TRBV13 and TRBJ2-1; 7 bases agree with TRBD2. The germline V gene has CDR1 PRHDT and CDR2 FYEKMQ (reference sequence). The V and J ends lost 0 bases and 4 bases, in that order; junction bases with no gene match: 6. This CDR3 has 16 residues. Here the CDR3 reads CASSLGESGIYNEQFF. The CDR3 coding sequence is TGTGCCAGCAGCTTAGGGGAGAGCGGGATTTACAATGAGCAGTTCTTC.

V gene TRBV2 combines with J gene TRBJ2-7; D gene uncertain. V shed 4 bases and J shed 3 bases, with 1 base lying between them. This CDR3 region has 10 residues. Germline V lookup: CDR1 SNHLY, CDR2 FYNNEI. The CDR3 region is CASSVYEQYF. Written as DNA, the CDR3 is TGTGCCAGCAGTGTCTACGAGCAGTACTTC.

This clonotype appeared many times. The V and J genes are TRBV6-2 or TRBV6-3 and TRBJ2-7; D remains unclear. The germline V and J ends were trimmed by 6 bases and 3 bases, with 12 bases remaining between them. This CDR3 is 13 amino acids long. Per germline, CDR1 MNHEY and CDR2 SVGEGT. Written as DNA, the CDR3 is TGTGCCAGCAGCACCCGCTTGTTCTACGAGCAGTACTTC. This encodes CASSTRLFYEQYF.

This clonotype appeared many times. The chain is built from TRBV11-2 and TRBJ1-4; D is unresolved. CDR1 and CDR2 (germline): SGHAT, FQNNGV. The CDR3 extends over 14 amino acids. Deletions cut 0 bases from V and 3 bases from J, with 5 bases between. The CDR3 DNA reads as TGTGCCAGCAGCTTAGATTTCGCTAATGAAAAACTGTTTTTT. It yields the protein CASSLDFANEKLFF.